The 11 T cell receptor beta chains below come from one sample, sequenced in a study of cytomegalovirus exposure and HLA in healthy donors (dated by TCRdb to about 2017). Libraries came from the immunoSEQ multiplex PCR assay. This is the immuneACCESS table as TCRdb keeps it, with only in-frame sequences that have V and J called. A part of the clones is gone; compared with another copy, unresolved V genes explain less than half, and the rest is unexplained. The sample table lists 200,000 or so clones, 84% of them with a count of one. Clones ranked in the top ten supply roughly 7% of the sample. The sequenced material came from PBMCs. The origin of the receptors is a man aged 18 to 30 in good health and CMV-seropositive.

The J gene is TRBJ2-5, the V gene TRBV4-1, with a tentative D call TRBD2 (6 bases). Germline assignment: CDR1 MGHRA and CDR2 YSYEKL. The CDR3 has 16 amino acids. Between the trimmed V and J ends, which lost 0 bases and 6 bases, there was a span of 17 bases. The CDR3 nucleotides are TGCGCCAGCAGCCAAGAGGGGGGACTGGTCGCCAAGACCCAGTACTTC. It encodes CASSQEGGLVAKTQYF.

This clone was seen just once. The chain has TRBV6-5 and TRBJ2-1; 7 bases agree with TRBD1. CDR1 MNHEY and CDR2 SVGAGI come from the germline V gene. The CDR3 runs to 15 residues. V dropped 4 bases and J dropped 0; count of bases not matched to a gene: 3. In DNA form, the CDR3 reads TGTGCCAGCAGTTTGGGACAGAGCTCCTACAATGAGCAGTTCTTC. This codes for CASSLGQSSYNEQFF.

The chain joins TRBV11-1 to TRBJ2-1; TRBD2 matches at 11 bases. The CDR3 has 16 residues. CDR1 is SGHAT and CDR2 is FQDESV in the germline V gene (reference sequence). V shed 5 bases, J shed 3 bases, and the junction held 6 bases outside the gene matches. The DNA for the CDR3 is TGTGCCAGCAGCACAATAGCGGGAGGGTTCTACAATGAGCAGTTCTTC. The encoded protein is CASSTIAGGFYNEQFF.

The genes are TRBV19 and TRBJ2-5, with 11 bases matching TRBD2. The CDR3 runs to 15 residues. The V segment lost 5 bases and the J segment 7 bases; nucleotides outside the gene matches: 9. Germline CDR1 LNHDA, CDR2 SQIVND (reference sequence). CDR3 region: CASSVAGGRQATQYF. In nucleotides, the CDR3 is TGTGCCAGTAGTGTAGCGGGAGGGCGCCAGGCGACCCAGTACTTC.

In this sample, this clone turned up many times. This chain uses TRBV28 with TRBJ2-1, with no clear D. Trimming took 5 bases from V and 5 from J, leaving 10 bases between them. CDR1 and CDR2 (germline): MDHEN, SYDVKM. The CDR3 covers 13 residues. The CDR3 loop is CASSATVDNEQFF. CDR3 nucleotides: TGTGCCAGCAGTGCTACAGTGGACAATGAGCAGTTCTTC.

The J gene is TRBJ2-7, the V gene TRBV9; D is undetermined. Germline CDR1 SGDLS, CDR2 YYNGEE. V gave up 0 bases and J gave up 6 bases, with 13 bases separating them. This CDR3 comprises 14 residues. As DNA, the CDR3 is TGTGCCAGCAGCGTAGCTCTCCTTACAATCGAGCAGTACTTC. Encoded protein: CASSVALLTIEQYF.

This clone is a singleton in its sample. This chain links TRBV21-1 with TRBJ1-5; the DNA was not used to check the table's D call, TRBD1. TRBV21-1 is deemed a pseudogene. The CDR3 totals 17 residues. CDR3 sequence (DNA): TGTGCCAGCAGCAACCTCCTGGGACAGGGAGGCAATCAGCCCCAGCATTTT. Protein: CASSNLLGQGGNQPQHF.

The chain uses TRBV29-1 and TRBJ2-5; D possibly corresponds to TRBD1 (5 bases). The CDR3 has 12 amino acids. Trimming left V 4 bases short and J 2 bases short, with 8 bases between. CDR1 SQVTM and CDR2 ANQGSEA come from the germline V gene. The CDR3 sequence: CSVAGHQETQYF. DNA for the CDR3: TGCAGCGTTGCAGGGCATCAAGAGACCCAGTACTTC. The whole variable domain, remainder taken from reference TRBV29-1 and TRBJ2-5, is SAVISQKPSRDICQRGTSLTIQCQVDSQVTMMFWYRQQPGQSLTLIATANQGSEATYESGFVIDKFPISRPNLTFSTLTVSNMSPEDSSIYLCSVAGHQETQYFGPGTRLLVL.

J is TRBJ2-3 and V is TRBV28; 8 positions agree with TRBD1. The CDR3 sequence is 12 residues long. Germline V gene sequence: CDR1 MDHEN, CDR2 SYDVKM. The CDR3 bases are TGTGTCATCAGGGGGCCCCCGGATACGCAGTATTTT. Its protein product is CVIRGPPDTQYF.

The V gene is TRBV27, the J gene TRBJ2-5; weak D call: TRBD1 (5 bases). The germline V and J ends were trimmed by 5 bases and 2 bases, with 9 bases remaining between them. Germline V gene data show CDR1 as MNHEY and CDR2 as SMNVEV (reference sequence). The CDR3 is 13 amino acids. The CDR3 spells CASSRRGQETQYF. The CDR3 nucleotides read TGTGCCAGCAGTCGAAGGGGACAAGAGACCCAGTACTTC.

The gene calls are TRBV30 and TRBJ1-1; 10 positions agree with TRBD1. The CDR3 sequence is 13 residues long. Trimming cost V 8 bases and J 5 bases; bases outside gene matches: 8. Per germline, CDR1 GTSNPN and CDR2 SVGIG (reference sequence). The CDR3 DNA follows: TGTGCCGGCACCGGGACAGGGGAAACTGAAGCTTTCTTT. Protein product: CAGTGTGETEAFF.